Presented here are 22 T cell receptor beta chains from one specimen sequenced in a study of T cells expressing NK-cell markers. One entry per CDR3 protein, without DNA, is what TCRdb gives after re-calling the 5' RACE reads. Listed are around 100,000 distinct CDR3 sequences; approximately 17% falls within the top ten. The sample consisted of blood T cells: a sorted CD56 or NKG2C T cell subset, CD4+ or CD8+ T cells, or bulk PBMC T cells (not recorded which). Receptors originate from a woman aged 18-70 years in good health.

J is TRBJ2-3 and V is TRBV7-3; without DNA, the TCRdb call of TRBD1 cannot be checked. Germline values: CDR1 SGHTA, CDR2 FQGTGA. The length of the CDR3 is 14 residues. CDR3 residues: CASSSVGATDTQYF.

The V and J genes are TRBV4-1 and TRBJ2-3; TCRdb selects TRBD1, and the lack of DNA leaves this call unchecked. CDR3 size: 18 residues. Per germline, CDR1 MGHRA and CDR2 YSYEKL. CDR3 protein: CASSFPGQGIPSTDTQYF.

The gene calls are TRBV9 and TRBJ1-1; TCRdb proposes TRBD1, but this gene call is untestable without DNA. This CDR3 is 19 amino acids long. CDR1 SGDLS and CDR2 YYNGEE come from the germline V gene. The CDR3: CASSVDKGGTGGYRTEAFF.

The CDR3 sequence is CASSSPGGKQFF. J is TRBJ2-1 and V is TRBV7-3; TCRdb designates TRBD1, a call that cannot be tested without DNA. This CDR3 comprises 12 residues. Germline CDR1 reads SGHTA; CDR2 reads FQGTGA.

The chain employs TRBV4-1 and TRBJ2-1; no DNA is available, so the TRBD1 call from TCRdb remains unchecked. The germline V gene encodes CDR1 MGHRA and CDR2 YSYEKL. The CDR3 runs to 15 residues. The CDR3 loop reads CASSQGDEVYLEQFF.

The chain has TRBV28 and TRBJ2-7. Germline V gene lookup returns CDR1 MDHEN and CDR2 SYDVKM. The CDR3 spans 14 residues. The CDR3 spells CASRFRSETYEQYF. Full variable domain (rest looked up from reference TRBV28 and TRBJ2-7): DVKVTQSSRYLVKRTGEKVFLECVQDMDHENMFWYRQDPGLGLRLIYFSYDVKMKEKGDIPEGYSVSREKKERFSLILESASTNQTSMYLCASRFRSETYEQYFGPGTRLTVT.

The chain employs TRBV7-2 and TRBJ1-5; the TCRdb call, TRBD1, lacks DNA for checking. Germline CDR1 reads SGHTA; CDR2 reads FQGNSA. The CDR3 runs to 15 residues. CDR3 amino acids: CASSLIGQAGQPQHF.

V usage is TRBV7-3 and J usage is TRBJ2-1; TCRdb gives TRBD2 as the D gene, but with no DNA this cannot be confirmed. This CDR3 has 15 residues. Per germline, CDR1 SGHTA and CDR2 FQGTGA. CDR3 protein: CASSSGTSGFNEQFF.

This chain links TRBV7-6 with TRBJ1-2; as DNA is missing, the TRBD1 call by TCRdb cannot be tested. The CDR3 runs to 15 residues. The V gene's germline CDR1 is SGHVS and CDR2 FNYEAQ. CDR3 in amino acids: CASSQGEKFSLGYTF.

The genes are TRBV15 and TRBJ2-7. CDR1 is LNHNV and CDR2 is YYDKDF in the germline V gene (reference sequence). CDR3 length equals 14 residues. CDR3 protein: CATSRPDGSYEQYF.

This sequence joins TRBV13 and TRBJ1-2. Germline V gene sequence: CDR1 PRHDT, CDR2 FYEKMQ (reference sequence). The CDR3 length is 13 residues. CDR3 amino acids: CASSLTDYYGYTF.

The CDR3: CASSQDWTAYNEQFF. This chain uses TRBV4-3 with TRBJ2-1; TCRdb returns TRBD1, unconfirmable since there is no DNA. The CDR3 covers 15 residues. Germline V gene sequence: CDR1 LGHNA, CDR2 YSLEER.

The chain carries TRBV5-6 and TRBJ2-5; TCRdb's D call, TRBD2, is unchecked because there is no DNA. This CDR3 has 15 amino acids. Germline CDR1 and CDR2: SGHDT and YYEEEE. This chain's CDR3 is CASSAGLAGQETQYF.

J is TRBJ2-5 and V is TRBV11-2; TCRdb gives TRBD1 as the D gene, but with no DNA this cannot be confirmed. This CDR3 region has 18 residues. From germline, CDR1 is SGHAT and CDR2 FQNNGV. The CDR3: CASSSRYGTGYEQETQYF.

V is TRBV11-2 and J is TRBJ2-3; as DNA is missing, the TRBD2 call by TCRdb cannot be tested. The CDR3 runs 18 residues. Germline CDR1 SGHAT, CDR2 FQNNGV. The CDR3 loop reads CASSFGLAGRLGTDTQYF.

The V gene is TRBV12-3 or TRBV12-4, the J gene TRBJ2-3; the TCRdb D gene call, TRBD2, has no DNA to confirm it. CDR3 length equals 16 residues. CDR3 residues: CASRHQAGLATDTQYF.

The chain links TRBV9 to TRBJ1-3; the D call of TRBD1 rests on TCRdb alone, since no DNA is present to check it. Germline CDR1 SGDLS, CDR2 YYNGEE. This CDR3 spans 19 amino acids. This chain's CDR3 is CASSDPPKTGQSSGNTIYF. Complete variable domain (other parts from reference TRBV9 and TRBJ1-3): DSGVTQTPKHLITATGQRVTLRCSPRSGDLSVYWYQQSLDQGLQFLIQYYNGEERAKGNILERFSAQQFPDLHSELNLSSLELGDSALYFCASSDPPKTGQSSGNTIYFGEGSWLTVV.

This chain links TRBV7-9 with TRBJ1-1. The CDR3 extends over 14 amino acids. The germline V gene has CDR1 SEHNR and CDR2 FQNEAQ (reference sequence). The CDR3 reads CASSLGFPSTEAFF. The full variable domain, completed using reference TRBV7-9 and TRBJ1-1, is DTGVSQNPRHKITKRGQNVTFRCDPISEHNRLYWYRQTLGQGPEFLTYFQNEAQLEKSRLLSDRFSAERPKGSFSTLEIQRTEQGDSAMYLCASSLGFPSTEAFFGQGTRLTVV.

The V gene is TRBV15, the J gene TRBJ1-4; with no DNA, the TCRdb D assignment of TRBD1 cannot be verified. Germline CDR1 is LNHNV and CDR2 is YYDKDF (reference sequence). The CDR3 contains 15 residues. CDR3 amino acids: CATSRARGGHEKLFF.

The genes are TRBV4-3 and TRBJ2-2; TCRdb picks TRBD1, but there is no DNA to check that call. This CDR3 contains 16 residues. Per germline, CDR1 LGHNA and CDR2 YSLEER. CDR3 amino acids: CASSQTRGTNTGELFF.

The chain carries TRBV27 and TRBJ1-5; checking the TCRdb D call of TRBD1 is not possible without DNA. The CDR3 is 15 residues long. CDR1 is MNHEY and CDR2 is SMNVEV in the germline V gene (reference sequence). CDR3 protein: CASSLGGGANQPQHF.

This chain connects TRBV6-6 to TRBJ2-5; TCRdb returns TRBD1, unconfirmable since there is no DNA. Per germline, CDR1 MNHNY and CDR2 SVGAGI (reference sequence). The CDR3 loop spans 13 amino acids. This CDR3 is CAATGDGGETQYF.